Reported below is one T cell receptor beta chain. There is no known antigen for this receptor. The sample holds no much larger clone one base away, and base qualities are not on file. This entry is derived from a study of OX40 agonist ivuxolimab in advanced cancers. As for the study more broadly: Ivuxolimab was an agonistic, fully human IgG2 monoclonal antibody directed against OX40 (CD134), a costimulatory receptor. Intravenous ivuxolimab was administered to patients every 2 weeks at six dose levels: 0.01, 0.1, 0.3, 1.5, 3 and 10 mg/kg. Among the 50 to 55 dose-escalation patients, roughly 20 had hepatocellular carcinoma, around 15 melanoma, 9 renal cell carcinoma and 9 head and neck cancer. The dose-escalation cohort was roughly 83% male with a mean age of about 58 years, ranging from roughly 20 to 80. Prior anti-PD-1, anti-PD-L1 or anti-CTLA-4 therapy was permitted, and approximately 41% of dose-escalation patients had received checkpoint inhibitors. Partial responses occurred in three dose-escalation patients, of whom one had hepatocellular carcinoma and two had cutaneous melanoma. The point of sequencing TCRbeta in the periphery was to test whether ivuxolimab changed TCR sequence diversity and drove clonal T-cell expansion. The monotherapy dose-escalation portion (N ≈ 50 patients) of the phase I ivuxolimab trial is reported in the paper. What the study reported, not specific to this receptor: At doses of 0.1 to 3.0 mg/kg, clonal expansion of both CD4+ and CD8+ T cells in blood was seen between baseline and week 6. Low levels of normalized T-cell clonal expansion were also seen in some patients who did not respond. Which antigens the clonally expanded peripheral T cells were specific for was not determined. After ivuxolimab, CD8+ T cells had more expanded clones than CD4+ T cells on average. Partial responders in the 0.1-3.0 mg/kg groups had among the lowest normalized peripheral clonal expansion, especially among CD8+ T cells.

Genomic DNA was extracted from sorted cells for sequencing of the TCRbeta CDR3 region. The immunoSEQ Assay was used for sequencing of TCRbeta CDR3 regions. TCRdb limited this immuneACCESS table to in-frame rearrangements with V and J called. A share of clones is missing; checked studies link under half to unresolved V genes, and the rest is unexplained. A total of about 40,000 clones appear in this sample, about 88% of them only once. 2% to 3% of the sample goes to the ten largest clones. The trial excluded patients who had a history of autoimmune disease or who were on systemic immunosuppression. Peripheral blood for TCR sequencing was drawn from every dose cohort at baseline, at cycle 4 day 1 and at cycle 7 day 1. The samples were taken from a phase I, first-in-human, multicenter, open-label dose-escalation trial of ivuxolimab. Adults with locally advanced or metastatic head and neck squamous cell, hepatocellular, melanoma or renal cell carcinoma were enrolled in the trial. Before TCR sequencing, CD4+ T cells and CD8+ T cells were sorted from peripheral blood as separate populations.

The clonotype was recovered from an adult with an advanced solid tumor such as melanoma, head and neck, liver or kidney cancer. Sample: CD4+ or CD8+ T cells sorted from blood, taken in a trial of the OX40 agonist ivuxolimab.

Read as DNA, the sequence is TGCGCCAGCAGCTTCGGGACAGATACCTACGAGCAGTACTTC. Its protein reads: CASSFGTDTYEQYF. The rearrangement combines TRBV5-1 with TRBJ2-7; TRBD1 aligns with 7 central bases. Based on the germline V gene, the CDR1 and CDR2 sequences are SGHRS and YFSETQ. Spanning cysteine to phenylalanine, the CDR3 consists of 14 amino acids. The kept DNA is CDR3 alone, 42 bases in frame from the first base. The junction shows trimming of 2 bases on V and 2 bases on J, and the gene matches do not reach 4 bases of it. Outside the CDR3, residues come from the reference TRBV5-1 and TRBJ2-7 proteins, so the full variable domain is: KAGVTQTPRYLIKTRGQQVTLSCSPISGHRSVSWYQQTPGQGLQFLFEYFSETQRNKGNFPGRFSGRQFSNSRSEMNVSTLELGDSALYLCASSFGTDTYEQYFGPGTRLTVT.